The clone carrying this T cell receptor beta chain was seen more than once but under ten times. Trimming took 0 bases from V and 2 from J, leaving 20 bases between them. Germline loops: CDR1 LGHNA, CDR2 YNFKEQ. The CDR3 has 18 amino acids. UMIs and a universal primer site were added when TCR cDNA was made by 5'RACE template switching. Each CDR3 protein is one row after TCRdb ran MiXCR on the 5' RACE reads. This table holds roughly 520,000 distinct CDR3 sequences, about a fifth found once. The data stem from a study of T cells after yellow fever vaccination. The source is a man aged 18 to 30 who received the YFV17D yellow fever vaccine. This rearrangement joins TRBV4-2 to TRBJ2-7, with D perhaps assigned TRBD1 or TRBD2 (5 bases each). This specimen consisted of PBMCs, obtained around 3 weeks after the first yellow fever vaccination. In DNA form, the CDR3 reads TGTGCCAGCAGCCAAGATACGGGACCAGGGTTCGTCGCCTACGAGCAGTACTTC. As protein: CASSQDTGPGFVAYEQYF.